This TCR beta chain was sequenced for a study of CD8+CD57+ T cells in acquired aplastic anemia. Across the whole study: Sorted CD4+ and CD8+ cells yielded roughly 3 ug of DNA on average. Points from the study as a whole: The number of CD8+ CDR3 sequences shared by patients and controls was twenty-nine.

Previously, flow cytometry had revealed CD8+CD57+ cell expansion in the patients chosen for sequencing. Genomic DNA, the template, was used for profiling of the TCR beta VDJ and CDR3. One entry per CDR3 protein results from TCRdb running MiXCR on the reads. The table has hundreds of thousands of distinct CDR3 sequences, approximately 33% seen once. A note on this clonotype: The antigen is undetermined. A much larger clone differs by one base, so this may be a read error.

CDR1 and CDR2 from the germline V gene are DFQATT and SNEGSKA (reference sequence). V lost 1 base, J lost 4 bases, and 8 bases stayed unmatched. CDR3 length: 15 residues. The clonotype was recovered from a human donor with aplastic anemia. V usage is TRBV20-1 and J usage is TRBJ2-7, with 9 bases lining up with TRBD1. Sequencing was carried out using sorted CD4+, CD8+, or CD8+CD57+ T cells (not recorded which) from PBMCs. The CDR3 DNA is TGCAGTGCTAGAGGGTCGGGACAGGGTTGGTACGAGCAGTACTTC. Protein product: CSARGSGQGWYEQYF.